Sequencing of this T cell receptor beta chain was carried out in a study of Graves' ophthalmopathy and Graves' hyperthyroidism. Whole-study findings and limits: A majority of expanded thyroid clonotypes exceeding 0.001 frequency were likewise present in blood.

The CDR3 has 16 amino acids. Germline V gene lookup returns CDR1 LNHDA and CDR2 SQIVND (reference sequence). Trimming at V came to 3 bases and at J to 5 bases, leaving 12 bases not matched to a gene. Moderate-to-severe activity, CAS at least 3, NOSPECS at least 4 and duration under 3 months characterized donors with ophthalmopathy. A diagnosis was made from clinical symptoms together with serum thyroxine, TRAb, thyroid ultrasound and orbital computed tomography. Researchers took RNA transcripts and amplified TCR beta CDR3 regions from them. First-round RT-PCR employed HTBI primers, with a second-round multiplex PCR after it. MiXCR, run by TCRdb on the multiplex PCR reads, gives a single entry per CDR3 protein. The repertoire has about 210,000 distinct CDR3 sequences, roughly 27% of them found once; the top ten carry over 7.5%. This clonotype showed up just once. Its target is not known.

The clonotype was recovered from a man over 45 with Graves' ophthalmopathy. Sequenced material: peripheral blood. The V and J genes are TRBV19 and TRBJ1-2, with TRBD1 matching 7 bases. The CDR3 spells CASSMTGSFKVYGYTF. CDR3 sequence (DNA): TGTGCCAGTAGTATGACAGGGTCCTTTAAAGTGTATGGCTACACCTTC.